Given below is one T cell receptor beta chain in context. Clones were read by immunoSEQ multiplex PCR, and TCRdb kept only the in-frame ones, dropping some. The table shows under 95,000 clones, with 92% occurring only once. This record belongs to a study of T cell changes during pregnancy in multiple sclerosis. Trimming shortened V by 2 bases and J by 2 bases, and 19 bases separated the two germline ends. This CDR3 is built from 17 residues. Germline assignment: CDR1 SGDLS and CDR2 YYNGEE. The receptor's source is a female donor with multiple sclerosis, enrolled in a pregnancy study. This chain connects TRBV9 to TRBJ2-5; TRBD2 might be the D (5 bases). The starting material was peripheral blood, obtained in the second trimester of pregnancy. The CDR3 protein is CASSVALGSLGQETQYF. The CDR3 DNA reads as TGTGCCAGCAGCGTCGCGTTAGGGAGTCTTGGGCAAGAGACCCAGTACTTC.